This TCR beta chain was captured in a study of T cells after posttransplantation cyclophosphamide. The table came from immunoSEQ multiplex PCR; TCRdb's copy has only in-frame clones and leaves some out. Of 15,000 to 20,000 clones in the sample, about 82% were seen once. There are 14 residues in the CDR3. Germline CDR1 reads LNHDA; CDR2 reads SQIVND (reference sequence). The V end lost 0 bases, the J end lost 2 bases, and 8 bases lay between the germline ends. Methotrexate plus calcineurin inhibitor accompanied controls' myeloablative marrow transplants; sampling was 1 year later. The chain has TRBV19 and TRBJ2-7; the D gene is possibly TRBD1 (5 bases). The sequenced sample was PBMCs, obtained roughly 460 days after allogeneic stem cell transplant with calcineurin inhibitor and methotrexate. The clonotype was recovered from a young adult male patient who received an allogeneic stem cell transplant from an unrelated donor, was CMV-positive, and had acute and chronic GVHD. Part of the T cell pool may stem from the graft donor. The DNA for the CDR3 is TGTGCCAGTAGTATAGAGGTGGGGCCCTACGAGCAGTACTTC. Translated, it gives CASSIEVGPYEQYF.